The clone carrying this TCR beta chain was seen many times. Trimming pared 6 bases from V and 4 bases from J, leaving 15 bases between. This CDR3 region has 13 residues. Germline CDR1 reads DFQATT; CDR2 reads SNEGSKA (reference sequence). This sample is drawn from a study of response to subunit inactivated influenza vaccine. TCRdb reprocessed the RT-PCR reads via MiXCR and lists one record per CDR3 protein. The sample shows more than 450,000 distinct CDR3 sequences, about 11% of them seen only once. This same sample was also part of a study on T cells expressing NK-cell markers. Per that paper: A 5'RACE template switching approach incorporating UMIs was used to make TCR beta cDNA. According to the study, TCR beta repertoires originated from sorted CD3+CD56+NKG2C+, CD3+CD56+NKG2C- and CD3+CD56-NKG2C+ T cells. Sequenced donors, eight in total, included seven who were HCMV-seropositive and one who was seronegative. Dominant NKG2C+ clonotypes accounted for roughly 1.0-7.0% of CD8+ T cells in six or seven donors. Several donors showed these clonotypes also leading the CD3+CD56-NKG2C+ fraction.

The TCR sequence derives from a man aged 50 or older who received an inactivated influenza vaccine. This chain joins TRBV20-1 and TRBJ1-1; D is uncertain. The sequencing used PBMCs from blood, collected on the day of vaccination. The chain's CDR3 is CSASSTQVTEAFF. The CDR3, as DNA: TGCAGTGCCTCCTCGACCCAGGTCACTGAAGCTTTCTTT.